Listed below are T cell receptor beta chains from one sample, sequenced in a study of cytomegalovirus exposure and HLA in healthy donors. The assay was immunoSEQ multiplex PCR, and TCRdb's table has in-frame clones only and misses some. In the table there are about 130,000 clones, roughly 77% of which are singletons. Sequenced input: PBMCs. These receptor sequences come from a man between 25 and 39 years old in good health and CMV-seronegative. CDR3s include the opening cysteine and the closing phenylalanine or tryptophan. The order of the fields is V gene, D gene, clone size, J gene, CDR3 protein, CDR3 DNA. The D gene is left open where the match is weak. Not all rows give a size; the values are once, few, many and, for expanded clones, a class.

>TRBV2|-|-|TRBJ1-2
CASTLAGRDYGYTF
TGTGCCAGCACTCTAGCCGGACGGGACTATGGCTACACCTTC
>TRBV4-1|TRBD2|-|TRBJ2-1
CASSQGPSGGPYNEQFF
TGCGCCAGCAGCCAAGGCCCTAGCGGGGGCCCCTACAATGAGCAGTTCTTC
>TRBV5-5|-|-|TRBJ1-4
CASSFSGEKLFF
TGTGCCAGCAGCTTTTCGGGTGAAAAACTGTTTTTT
>TRBV28|TRBD2|-|TRBJ2-1
CASSLQGLVHNEQFF
TGTGCCAGCAGTCTACAAGGACTAGTCCACAATGAGCAGTTCTTC
>TRBV10-3|-|-|TRBJ2-1
CAISESAFPEQFF
TGTGCCATCAGTGAGTCCGCGTTCCCTGAGCAGTTCTTC
>TRBV4-3|TRBD2|-|TRBJ2-5
CASSQDIPSSGQETQYF
TGCGCCAGCAGCCAAGATATCCCCTCTAGCGGCCAAGAGACCCAGTACTTC
>TRBV10-3|TRBD1|-|TRBJ2-1
CAISESNGRQGAQFF
TGTGCCATCAGTGAGTCGAATGGCCGTCAGGGGGCTCAGTTCTTC
>TRBV5-1|TRBD1|-|TRBJ2-3
CASSMDRGRGDTQYF
TGCGCCAGCAGCATGGACAGGGGGAGGGGAGATACGCAGTATTTT
>TRBV7-2|TRBD1|-|TRBJ1-2
CASSSRGRGENYGYTF
TGTGCCAGCAGCTCCCGGGGCAGGGGGGAAAACTATGGCTACACCTTC
>TRBV5-6|-|-|TRBJ1-1
CASSLGTVMNTEAFF
TGTGCCAGCAGCTTGGGAACGGTAATGAACACTGAAGCTTTCTTT
>TRBV5-1|TRBD2|-|TRBJ2-7
CASSPYLAGETYEQYF
TGCGCCAGCAGCCCCTACTTAGCGGGAGAGACCTACGAGCAGTACTTC
>TRBV7-8|-|-|TRBJ2-3
CASSLGVSRTDTQYF
TGTGCCAGCAGCTTAGGAGTTAGCCGCACAGATACGCAGTATTTT
>TRBV2|TRBD1|-|TRBJ1-4
CASTDRGREKLFF
TGTGCCAGCACCGACAGGGGTCGGGAAAAACTGTTTTTT
>TRBV11-2|-|-|TRBJ1-5
CARRTAARDNQPQHF
TGTGCCAGACGCACGGCGGCCAGGGACAATCAGCCCCAGCATTTT
>TRBV4-1|-|-|TRBJ2-1
CASSQDRPEEQFF
TGCGCCAGCAGCCAAGATCGCCCAGAAGAGCAGTTCTTC
>TRBV27|TRBD1|-|TRBJ1-4
CASSPRQGAGEKLFF
TGTGCCAGCAGTCCGCGACAGGGGGCAGGTGAAAAACTGTTTTTT
>TRBV7-7|-|-|TRBJ2-1
CASSPGTPHTGEQFF
TGTGCTAGCAGCCCGGGGACTCCACACACGGGCGAGCAGTTCTTC
>TRBV27|TRBD1|-|TRBJ2-7
CASSRPGGFYEQYF
TGTGCCAGCAGCCGCCCAGGGGGCTTCTACGAGCAGTACTTC
>TRBV15|-|-|TRBJ2-7
CATSRAIQVGSYEQYF
TGTGCCACCAGCAGAGCCATCCAGGTAGGGAGCTACGAGCAGTACTTC
>TRBV29-1|TRBD2|-|TRBJ2-7
CSVKEGRGSGRGQYF
TGCAGCGTTAAGGAGGGGAGAGGTAGCGGGCGGGGGCAGTACTTC
>TRBV4-3|-|-|TRBJ2-5
CASSQDHTGGGETQYF
TGCGCCAGCAGCCAAGATCATACAGGGGGGGGAGAGACCCAGTACTTC
>TRBV7-9|TRBD1|-|TRBJ1-2
CATVRTGGGYGYTF
TGTGCCACGGTTCGGACAGGGGGGGGTTATGGCTACACCTTC
>TRBV7-9|TRBD1|few|TRBJ1-1
CASSFGQDTEAFF
TGTGCCAGCAGCTTCGGACAGGACACTGAAGCTTTCTTT
>TRBV19|TRBD1|-|TRBJ1-2
CASSKLGVGTGYGYTF
TGTGCCAGTAGTAAGCTCGGCGTGGGGACAGGGTATGGCTACACCTTC
>TRBV7-2|TRBD1|-|TRBJ1-5
CASSSRQGSNQPQHF
TGTGCCAGCAGCTCGAGACAGGGGTCGAATCAGCCCCAGCATTTT
>TRBV28|TRBD1|-|TRBJ1-5
CASSFSPGQGYQPQHF
TGTGCCAGCAGTTTTTCTCCGGGACAGGGATACCAGCCCCAGCATTTT
>TRBV14|TRBD1|once|TRBJ2-7
CASSQGDRASYEQYF
TGTGCCAGCAGCCAAGGGGACAGGGCTTCATACGAGCAGTACTTC
>TRBV2|-|once|TRBJ1-1
CASIGGGRGEAFF
TGTGCCAGCATAGGGGGGGGGCGAGGTGAAGCTTTCTTT
>TRBV9|-|-|TRBJ1-3
CASSVAQLSGNTIYF
TGTGCCAGCAGCGTAGCACAGCTGTCTGGAAACACCATATATTTT
>TRBV7-9|TRBD2|-|TRBJ2-1
CASSSGTSTHNEQFF
TGTGCCAGCAGCTCGGGGACTAGTACTCACAATGAGCAGTTCTTC
>TRBV6-1|-|-|TRBJ2-7
CASRSYSYEQYF
TGTGCCAGCAGATCTTACTCCTACGAGCAGTACTTC
>TRBV28|TRBD1|-|TRBJ1-5
CASSLFQGAKSNQPQHF
TGTGCCAGCAGTCTGTTCCAGGGGGCTAAGAGCAATCAGCCCCAGCATTTT
>TRBV28|-|-|TRBJ2-3
CASRTTDTQYF
TGTGCCAGCAGAACAACAGATACGCAGTATTTT
>TRBV5-4|TRBD1|-|TRBJ1-1
CASSLEGQGVAAFF
TGTGCCAGCAGCTTGGAGGGACAGGGGGTAGCAGCTTTCTTT
>TRBV5-4|-|-|TRBJ1-2
CASSFNREGYGYTF
TGTGCCAGCAGCTTCAACAGGGAAGGCTATGGCTACACCTTC
>TRBV6-5|-|few|TRBJ1-3
CASSYSKGGSGNTIYF
TGTGCCAGCAGTTACTCGAAAGGGGGCTCTGGAAACACCATATATTTT
>TRBV10-3|TRBD1|-|TRBJ2-1
CAISEDRGVNEQFF
TGTGCCATCAGTGAGGACAGGGGCGTCAATGAGCAGTTCTTC
>TRBV27|-|-|TRBJ2-3
CASSFGAGITDTQYF
TGTGCCAGCAGTTTTGGGGCGGGGATCACAGATACGCAGTATTTT
>TRBV5-6|TRBD1|-|TRBJ2-5
CASRTRDRKLWTQYF
TGTGCCAGCAGAACCCGGGACAGAAAGCTTTGGACCCAGTACTTC
>TRBV30|-|-|TRBJ1-1
CAWRADSSGAFF
TGTGCCTGGAGGGCGGACAGTTCGGGGGCTTTCTTT
>TRBV10-1|-|-|TRBJ1-1
CASSDGRLGTEAFF
TGCGCCAGCAGTGATGGGAGATTGGGCACTGAAGCTTTCTTT
>TRBV7-8|TRBD1|-|TRBJ2-7
CASSFDLTGVSYF
TGTGCCAGCAGCTTCGACCTAACAGGGGTTTCGTACTTC
>TRBV6-5|TRBD2|-|TRBJ2-3
CASSYYSGRVRDTQYF
TGTGCCAGCAGTTACTACAGCGGGAGAGTAAGAGATACGCAGTATTTT
>TRBV19|TRBD2|once|TRBJ2-5
CASSLSGGQETQYF
TGTGCCAGTAGTCTGTCGGGGGGCCAAGAGACCCAGTACTTC
>TRBV25-1|-|few|TRBJ1-6
CASSAPGGVGSPLHF
TGTGCCAGCAGTGCCCCTGGGGGGGTCGGTTCACCCCTCCACTTT
>TRBV28|TRBD1|few|TRBJ1-2
CASSKGDRANGYTF
TGTGCCAGCAGTAAGGGGGACAGGGCTAATGGCTACACCTTC
>TRBV15|-|few|TRBJ1-5
CATSRAGGESQPQHF
TGTGCCACCAGCAGAGCGGGGGGGGAGAGTCAGCCCCAGCATTTT
>TRBV5-4|TRBD2|few|TRBJ2-3
CASSLGTSGGGGDTQYF
TGTGCCAGCAGCTTGGGGACTAGCGGAGGAGGGGGAGATACGCAGTATTTT
>TRBV5-1|TRBD1|-|TRBJ1-1
CASSPDRGRLAFF
TGCGCCAGCAGCCCCGACAGGGGGCGCTTAGCTTTCTTT
>TRBV6-1|-|-|TRBJ2-5
CAGRLGTGYRETQYF
TGTGCCGGCAGATTGGGCACAGGCTACAGGGAGACCCAGTACTTC
>TRBV4-1|TRBD1|-|TRBJ1-2
CASSQPRQGANYGYTF
TGCGCCAGCAGCCAGCCACGACAGGGGGCGAACTATGGCTACACCTTC
>TRBV7-9|-|-|TRBJ2-7
CASSPRESYEQYF
TGTGCCAGCAGCCCGAGGGAGAGTTACGAGCAGTACTTC
>TRBV7-8|TRBD2|few|TRBJ2-5
CASSLVSGGEETQYF
TGTGCCAGCAGCTTAGTGAGCGGGGGCGAAGAGACCCAGTACTTC
>TRBV7-8|TRBD1|-|TRBJ2-7
CASSLGQGATQYF
TGTGCCAGCAGCTTAGGGCAGGGGGCGACGCAGTACTTC
>TRBV21-1|-|-|TRBJ2-1
CASSKKGRRGRNNEQFF
TGTGCCAGCAGCAAGAAAGGGAGGCGGGGGCGCAACAATGAGCAGTTCTTC
>TRBV5-1|TRBD1|once|TRBJ1-2
CASSVAGTGGRGYTF
TGCGCCAGCAGCGTAGCCGGGACAGGGGGCCGGGGCTACACCTTC
>TRBV5-5|-|-|TRBJ1-4
CASSMGRDSSVLDEKLFF
TGTGCCAGCAGCATGGGCAGGGACTCCAGTGTCTTGGATGAAAAACTGTTTTTT